This T cell receptor beta chain was profiled in a study of PD-L1 blockade in urothelial cancer. This clone showed up just once. Germline values: CDR1 MNHEY, CDR2 SMNVEV (reference sequence). The trim removed 2 bases at V and 5 bases at J, leaving 7 bases unmatched. This CDR3 has 15 amino acids. Every PCR got spiked synthetic TCR analog templates. Method: immunoSEQ multiplex PCR; TCRdb's copy keeps in-frame clones and lacks some. The data hold around 80,000 clones, with around 90% observed a single time. V usage is TRBV27 and J usage is TRBJ1-1; 8 bases align to TRBD1. The sequencing here drew on PBMCs, taken around atezolizumab (anti-PD-L1) treatment. The receptor was isolated from a woman aged 65 to 85 with urothelial cancer. CDR3 in amino acids: CASSLSRTGMTEAFF. For the CDR3, the DNA is TGTGCCAGCAGTTTAAGCAGGACAGGGATGACTGAAGCTTTCTTT.